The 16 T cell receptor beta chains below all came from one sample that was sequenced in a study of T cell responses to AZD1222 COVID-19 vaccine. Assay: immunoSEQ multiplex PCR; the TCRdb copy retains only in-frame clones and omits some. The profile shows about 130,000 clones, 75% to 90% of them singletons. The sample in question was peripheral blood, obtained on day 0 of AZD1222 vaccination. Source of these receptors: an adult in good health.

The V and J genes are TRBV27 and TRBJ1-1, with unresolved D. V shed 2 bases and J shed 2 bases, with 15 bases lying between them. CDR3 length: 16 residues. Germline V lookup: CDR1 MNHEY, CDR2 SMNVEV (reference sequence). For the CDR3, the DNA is TGTGCCAGCAGTTTAAGGTCCGGGGTGGGAAACACTGAAGCTTTCTTT. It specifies CASSLRSGVGNTEAFF.

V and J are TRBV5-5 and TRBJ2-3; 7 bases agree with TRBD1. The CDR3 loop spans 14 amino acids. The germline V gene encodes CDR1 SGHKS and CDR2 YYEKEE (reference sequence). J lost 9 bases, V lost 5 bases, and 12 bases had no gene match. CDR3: CASSFDRAGGTQYF. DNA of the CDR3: TGTGCCAGCAGTTTTGACAGGGCAGGAGGAACGCAGTATTTT.

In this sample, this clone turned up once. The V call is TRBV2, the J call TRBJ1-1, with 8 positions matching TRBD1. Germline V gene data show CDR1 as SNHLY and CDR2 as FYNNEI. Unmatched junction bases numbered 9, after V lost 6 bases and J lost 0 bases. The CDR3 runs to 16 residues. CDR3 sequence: CASRDRDRRLNTEAFF. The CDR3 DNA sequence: TGTGCCAGCAGAGACCGGGACAGGAGGCTGAACACTGAAGCTTTCTTT.

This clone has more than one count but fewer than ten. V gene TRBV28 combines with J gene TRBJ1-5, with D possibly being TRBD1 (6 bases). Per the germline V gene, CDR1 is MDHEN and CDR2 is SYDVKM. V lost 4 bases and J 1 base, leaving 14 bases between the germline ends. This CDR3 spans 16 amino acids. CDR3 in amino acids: CASSSPVGQSNQPQHF. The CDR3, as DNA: TGTGCCAGCAGTTCACCCGTTGGACAGAGCAATCAGCCCCAGCATTTT.

The CDR3 sequence: CASSGQGGNSPLHF. The CDR3 DNA reads TGTGCCAGCAGCGGACAGGGGGGTAATTCACCCCTCCACTTT. This chain joins TRBV6-5 and TRBJ1-6, with TRBD1 identical over 10 bases. The V segment lost 6 bases and the J segment 6 bases; nucleotides outside the gene matches: 2. CDR1 and CDR2 from the germline V gene are MNHEY and SVGAGI. This CDR3 region has 14 residues.

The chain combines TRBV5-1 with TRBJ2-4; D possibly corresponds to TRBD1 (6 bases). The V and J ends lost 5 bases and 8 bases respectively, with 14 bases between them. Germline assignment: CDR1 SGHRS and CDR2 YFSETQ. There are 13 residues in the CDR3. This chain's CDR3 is CASRQGIQDIQYF. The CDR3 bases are TGCGCCAGCAGACAGGGAATTCAGGACATTCAGTACTTC.

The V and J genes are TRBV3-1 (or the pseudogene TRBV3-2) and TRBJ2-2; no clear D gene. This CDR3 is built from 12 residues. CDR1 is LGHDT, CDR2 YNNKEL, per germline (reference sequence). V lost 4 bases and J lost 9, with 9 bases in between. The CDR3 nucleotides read TGTGCCAGCAGCCCCCGAAGTAGGGAGCTGTTTTTT. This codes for CASSPRSRELFF.

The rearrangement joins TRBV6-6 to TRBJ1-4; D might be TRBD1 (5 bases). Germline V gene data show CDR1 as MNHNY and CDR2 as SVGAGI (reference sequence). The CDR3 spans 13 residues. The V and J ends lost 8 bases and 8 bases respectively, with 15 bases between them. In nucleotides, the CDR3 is TGTGCCAGCCGGGGGTCAGGGAGCGAAAAACTGTTTTTT. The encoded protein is CASRGSGSEKLFF.

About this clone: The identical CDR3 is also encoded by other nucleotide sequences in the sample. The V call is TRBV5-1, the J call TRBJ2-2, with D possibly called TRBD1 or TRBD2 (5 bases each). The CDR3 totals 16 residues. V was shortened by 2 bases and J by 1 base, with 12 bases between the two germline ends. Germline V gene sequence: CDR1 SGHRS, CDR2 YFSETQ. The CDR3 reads CASSFSAQGNTGELFF. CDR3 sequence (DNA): TGCGCCAGCAGCTTTAGCGCTCAGGGGAACACCGGGGAGCTGTTTTTT.

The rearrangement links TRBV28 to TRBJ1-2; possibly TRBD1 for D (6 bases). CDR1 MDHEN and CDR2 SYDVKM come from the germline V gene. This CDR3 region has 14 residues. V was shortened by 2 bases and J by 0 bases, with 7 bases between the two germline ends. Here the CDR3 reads CASSLGQTNYGYTF. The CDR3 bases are TGTGCCAGCAGTTTAGGACAGACTAACTATGGCTACACCTTC.

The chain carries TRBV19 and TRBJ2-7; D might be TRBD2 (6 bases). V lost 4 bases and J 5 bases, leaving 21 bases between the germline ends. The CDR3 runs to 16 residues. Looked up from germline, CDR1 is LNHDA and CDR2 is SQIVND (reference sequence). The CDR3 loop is CASSTPTGVIGNEQYF. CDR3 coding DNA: TGTGCCAGTAGTACCCCGACGGGGGTAATCGGGAACGAGCAGTACTTC.

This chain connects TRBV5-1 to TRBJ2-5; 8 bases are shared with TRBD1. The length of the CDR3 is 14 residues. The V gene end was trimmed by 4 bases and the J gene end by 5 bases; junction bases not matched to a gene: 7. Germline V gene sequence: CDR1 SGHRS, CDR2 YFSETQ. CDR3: CASSGQGARETQYF. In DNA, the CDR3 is TGCGCCAGCAGCGGACAGGGCGCGCGTGAGACCCAGTACTTC.

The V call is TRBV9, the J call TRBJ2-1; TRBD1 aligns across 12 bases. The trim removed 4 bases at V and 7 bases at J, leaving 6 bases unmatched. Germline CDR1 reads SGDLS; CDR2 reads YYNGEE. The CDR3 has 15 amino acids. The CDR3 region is CASSPGTGGGNEQFF. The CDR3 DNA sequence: TGTGCCAGCAGCCCAGGGACAGGGGGCGGAAATGAGCAGTTCTTC.

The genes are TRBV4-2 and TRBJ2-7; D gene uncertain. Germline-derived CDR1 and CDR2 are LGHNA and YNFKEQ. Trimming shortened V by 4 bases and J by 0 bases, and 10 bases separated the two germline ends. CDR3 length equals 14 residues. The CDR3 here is CASSPPFDSYEQYF. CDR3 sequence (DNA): TGTGCCAGCAGCCCCCCTTTTGACTCCTACGAGCAGTACTTC.

Written as DNA, the CDR3 is TGTGCCACCAGCAGAGATTTAGGGTCCTCCTTAAGGCCCCAGCATTTT. Protein sequence: CATSRDLGSSLRPQHF. The chain links TRBV15 to TRBJ1-5, with D uncertain. This CDR3 has 16 amino acids. Between the trimmed V and J ends, which lost 0 bases and 9 bases, there was a span of 18 bases. CDR1 and CDR2 from the germline V gene are LNHNV and YYDKDF (reference sequence). The whole variable domain, remainder taken from reference TRBV15 and TRBJ1-5, is DAMVIQNPRYQVTQFGKPVTLSCSQTLNHNVMYWYQQKSSQAPKLLFHYYDKDFNNEADTPDNFQSRRPNTSFCFLDIRSPGLGDTAMYLCATSRDLGSSLRPQHFGDGTRLSIL.

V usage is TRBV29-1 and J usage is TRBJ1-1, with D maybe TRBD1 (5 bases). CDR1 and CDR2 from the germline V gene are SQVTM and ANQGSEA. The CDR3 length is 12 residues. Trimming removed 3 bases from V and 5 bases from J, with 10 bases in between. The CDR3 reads CSVDGAGTEAFF. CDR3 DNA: TGCAGCGTTGATGGGGCGGGGACTGAAGCTTTCTTT.